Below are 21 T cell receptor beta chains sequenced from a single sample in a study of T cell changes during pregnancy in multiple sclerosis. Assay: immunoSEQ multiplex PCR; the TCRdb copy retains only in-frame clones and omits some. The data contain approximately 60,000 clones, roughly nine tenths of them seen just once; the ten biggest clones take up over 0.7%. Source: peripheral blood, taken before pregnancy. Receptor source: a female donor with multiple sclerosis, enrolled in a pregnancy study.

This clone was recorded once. The CDR3 sequence: CASSDTTGVYEQYF. The DNA for the CDR3 is TGTGCCAGCAGTGACACTACAGGGGTCTACGAGCAGTACTTC. This chain connects TRBV25-1 to TRBJ2-7, with 7 positions matching TRBD1. The CDR3 has 14 amino acids. The V gene's germline CDR1 is MGHDK and CDR2 SYGVNS. The trim removed 3 bases at V and 3 bases at J, leaving 5 bases unmatched.

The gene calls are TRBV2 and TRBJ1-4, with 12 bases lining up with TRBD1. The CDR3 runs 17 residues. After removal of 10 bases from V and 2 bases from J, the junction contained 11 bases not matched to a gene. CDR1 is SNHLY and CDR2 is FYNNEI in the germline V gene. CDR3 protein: CAIHTGTGGATNEKLFF. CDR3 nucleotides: TGTGCCATCCATACCGGGACAGGGGGCGCGACTAATGAAAAACTGTTTTTT.

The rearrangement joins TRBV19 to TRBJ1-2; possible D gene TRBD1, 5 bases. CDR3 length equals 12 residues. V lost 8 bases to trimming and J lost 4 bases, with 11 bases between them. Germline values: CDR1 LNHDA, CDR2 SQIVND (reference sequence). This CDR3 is CASDDSLYGYTF. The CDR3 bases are TGTGCCAGTGACGACAGCCTCTATGGCTACACCTTC.

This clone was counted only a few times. The CDR3 DNA sequence: TGTGCCAGTAGTCCAGACCGGCGATCCTCGGCTAGCGGATACAATGAGCAGTTCTTC. It specifies CASSPDRRSSASGYNEQFF. V and J are TRBV19 and TRBJ2-1, with 7 bases identical to TRBD2. This CDR3 contains 19 residues. Germline CDR1 LNHDA, CDR2 SQIVND (reference sequence). The V and J ends lost 5 bases and 4 bases, in that order; junction bases with no gene match: 20.

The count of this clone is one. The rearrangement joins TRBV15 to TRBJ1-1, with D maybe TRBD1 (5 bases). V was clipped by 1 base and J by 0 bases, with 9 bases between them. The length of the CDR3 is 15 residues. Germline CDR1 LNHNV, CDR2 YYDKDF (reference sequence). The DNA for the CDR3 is TGTGCCACCAGCAGAGGGAAGGGGATGAACACTGAAGCTTTCTTT. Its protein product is CATSRGKGMNTEAFF.

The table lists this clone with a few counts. CDR3 DNA: TGTGCCAGCAGACCGGGAGGGCCGGCCTACGAGCAGTACTTC. As protein: CASRPGGPAYEQYF. The V call is TRBV5-4, the J call TRBJ2-7; TRBD2 aligns across 8 bases. J gave up 2 bases and V 5 bases, and 6 bases lay outside the gene matches. The CDR3 is made up of 14 amino acids. CDR1 and CDR2 (germline): SGHNT, YYREEE (reference sequence). Using reference TRBV5-4 and TRBJ2-7 for the parts outside the CDR3, the full variable domain is ETGVTQSPTHLIKTRGQQVTLRCSSQSGHNTVSWYQQALGQGPQFIFQYYREEENGRGNFPPRFSGLQFPNYSSELNVNALELDDSALYLCASRPGGPAYEQYFGPGTRLTVT.

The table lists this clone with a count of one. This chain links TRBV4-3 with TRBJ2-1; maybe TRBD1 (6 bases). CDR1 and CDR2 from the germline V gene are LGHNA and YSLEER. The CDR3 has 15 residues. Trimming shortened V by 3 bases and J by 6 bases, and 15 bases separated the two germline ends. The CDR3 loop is CASSHQSQGFNEQFF. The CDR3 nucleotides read TGCGCCAGCAGCCACCAGTCACAGGGATTCAATGAGCAGTTCTTC.

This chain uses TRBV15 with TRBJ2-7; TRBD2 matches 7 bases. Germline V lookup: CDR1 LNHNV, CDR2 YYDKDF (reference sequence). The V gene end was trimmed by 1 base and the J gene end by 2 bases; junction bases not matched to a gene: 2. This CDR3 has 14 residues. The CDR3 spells CATSRGRGAYEQYF. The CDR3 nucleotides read TGTGCCACCAGCAGAGGCCGGGGGGCCTACGAGCAGTACTTC.

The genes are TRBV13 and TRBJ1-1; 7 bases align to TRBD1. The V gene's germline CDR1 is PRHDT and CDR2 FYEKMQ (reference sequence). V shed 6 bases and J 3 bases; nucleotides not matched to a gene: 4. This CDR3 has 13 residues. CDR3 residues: CASSADRDTEAFF. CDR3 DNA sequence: TGTGCCAGCAGTGCCGACAGGGACACTGAAGCTTTCTTT.

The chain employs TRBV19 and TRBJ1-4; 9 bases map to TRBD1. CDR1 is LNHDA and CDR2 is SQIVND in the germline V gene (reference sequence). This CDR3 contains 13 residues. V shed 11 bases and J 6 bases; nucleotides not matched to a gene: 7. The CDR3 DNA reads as TGTGCCTCCAGGGACAGGGTATATGAAAAACTGTTTTTT. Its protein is CASRDRVYEKLFF. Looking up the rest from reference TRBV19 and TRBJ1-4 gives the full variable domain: DGGITQSPKYLFRKEGQNVTLSCEQNLNHDAMYWYRQDPGQGLRLIYYSQIVNDFQKGDIAEGYSVSREKKESFPLTVTSAQKNPTAFYLCASRDRVYEKLFFGSGTQLSVL.

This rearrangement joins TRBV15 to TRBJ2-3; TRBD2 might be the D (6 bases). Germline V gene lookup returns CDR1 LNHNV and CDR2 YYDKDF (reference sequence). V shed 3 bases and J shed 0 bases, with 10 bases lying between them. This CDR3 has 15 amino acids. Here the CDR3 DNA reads TGTGCCACCAGCAGTAGACTAGGTAGCACAGATACGCAGTATTTT. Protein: CATSSRLGSTDTQYF.

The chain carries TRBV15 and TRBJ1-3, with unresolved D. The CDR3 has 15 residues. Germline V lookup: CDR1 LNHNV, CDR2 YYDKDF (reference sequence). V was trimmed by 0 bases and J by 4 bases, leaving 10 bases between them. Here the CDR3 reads CATSRDSRSGNTIYF. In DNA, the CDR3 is TGTGCCACCAGCAGAGATAGCAGATCGGGAAACACCATATATTTT.

The CDR3 region has the DNA TGTGCCAGCAGCTTAGGGGGGAGGGTATATTACTTC. Its translation: CASSLGGRVYYF. The chain joins TRBV7-2 to TRBJ2-7; 7 bases are a match to TRBD2. CDR1 SGHTA and CDR2 FQGNSA come from the germline V gene. After removal of 1 base from V and 13 bases from J, the junction contained 7 bases not matched to a gene. This CDR3 contains 12 residues.

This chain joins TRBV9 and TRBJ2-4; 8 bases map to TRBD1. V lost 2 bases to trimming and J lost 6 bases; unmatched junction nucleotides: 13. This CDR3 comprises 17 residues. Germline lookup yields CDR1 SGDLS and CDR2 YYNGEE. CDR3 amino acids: CASSVDAQGGRGNIQYF. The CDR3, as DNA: TGTGCCAGCAGCGTCGATGCACAGGGGGGCCGAGGAAACATTCAGTACTTC.

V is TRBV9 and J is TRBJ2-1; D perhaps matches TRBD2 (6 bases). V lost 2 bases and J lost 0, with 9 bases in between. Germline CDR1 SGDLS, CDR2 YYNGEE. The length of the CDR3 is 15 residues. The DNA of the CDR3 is TGTGCCAGCAGCGTCGGGAGAAGCTCCTACAATGAGCAGTTCTTC. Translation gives CASSVGRSSYNEQFF.

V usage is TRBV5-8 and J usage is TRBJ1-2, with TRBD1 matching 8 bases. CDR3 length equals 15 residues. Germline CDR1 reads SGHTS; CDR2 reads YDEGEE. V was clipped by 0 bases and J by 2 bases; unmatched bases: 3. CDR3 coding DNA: TGTGCCAGCAGCTTGGGGGGACAGGCCAACTATGGCTACACCTTC. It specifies CASSLGGQANYGYTF. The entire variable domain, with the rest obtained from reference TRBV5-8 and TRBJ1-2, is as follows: EAGVTQSPTHLIKTRGQQATLRCSPISGHTSVYWYQQALGLGLQFLLWYDEGEERNRGNFPPRFSGRQFPNYSSELNVNALELEDSALYLCASSLGGQANYGYTFGSGTRLTVV.

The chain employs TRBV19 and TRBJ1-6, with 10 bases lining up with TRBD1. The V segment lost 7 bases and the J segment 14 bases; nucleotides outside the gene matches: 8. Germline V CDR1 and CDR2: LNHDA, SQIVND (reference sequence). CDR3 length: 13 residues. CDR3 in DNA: TGTGCCAGTACAGGACAGGGGGTCGGATCCCTCCACTTT. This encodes CASTGQGVGSLHF.

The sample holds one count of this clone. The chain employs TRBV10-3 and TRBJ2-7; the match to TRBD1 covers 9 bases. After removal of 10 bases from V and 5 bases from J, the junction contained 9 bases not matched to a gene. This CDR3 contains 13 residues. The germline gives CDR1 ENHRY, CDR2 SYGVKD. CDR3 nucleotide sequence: TGTGCCAGCCTCGGGACAGGGACCCACGAGCAGTACTTC. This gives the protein CASLGTGTHEQYF.

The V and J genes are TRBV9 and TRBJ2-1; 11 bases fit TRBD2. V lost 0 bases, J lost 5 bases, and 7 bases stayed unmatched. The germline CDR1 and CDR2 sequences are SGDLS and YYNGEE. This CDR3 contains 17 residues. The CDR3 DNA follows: TGTGCCAGCAGCGTAGGGGTAGCGGGGGGGCCAGACAATGAGCAGTTCTTC. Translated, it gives CASSVGVAGGPDNEQFF.

CDR3 DNA sequence: TGTGCCAGCTCAACGGGACAGGGGAACTATGGCTACACCTTC. This encodes CASSTGQGNYGYTF. The genes are TRBV18 and TRBJ1-2; 10 bases map to TRBD1. The CDR3 consists of 14 residues. After removal of 5 bases from V and 2 bases from J, the junction contained 2 bases not matched to a gene. Per germline, CDR1 KGHSH and CDR2 LQKENI.

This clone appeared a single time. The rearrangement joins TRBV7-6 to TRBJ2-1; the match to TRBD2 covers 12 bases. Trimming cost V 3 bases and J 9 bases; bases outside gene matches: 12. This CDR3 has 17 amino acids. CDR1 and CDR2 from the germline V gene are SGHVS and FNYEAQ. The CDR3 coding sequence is TGTGCCAGCAGCTTGCGGGAACTAGCGGGGGGCCGTGGTGAGCAGTTCTTC. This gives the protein CASSLRELAGGRGEQFF.